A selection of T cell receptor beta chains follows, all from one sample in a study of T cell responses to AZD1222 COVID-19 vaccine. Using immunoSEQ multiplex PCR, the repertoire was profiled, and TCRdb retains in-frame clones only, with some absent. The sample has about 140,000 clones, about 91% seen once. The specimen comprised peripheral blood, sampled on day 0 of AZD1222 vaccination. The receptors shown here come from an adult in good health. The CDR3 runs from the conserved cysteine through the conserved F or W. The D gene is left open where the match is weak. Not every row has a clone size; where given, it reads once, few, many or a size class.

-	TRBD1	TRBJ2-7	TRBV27	TGTGCCAGCAGCCCCTCGACAGGGGTAGCCTACGAGCAGTACTTC	CASSPSTGVAYEQYF
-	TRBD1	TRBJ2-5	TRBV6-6	TGTGCCAGCAGTTACGGAACAGGGGGCGGGGGGACCCAGTACTTC	CASSYGTGGGGTQYF
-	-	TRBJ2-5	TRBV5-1	TGCGCCAGCACCACCACAGGAGCTCAAGAGACCCAGTACTTC	CASTTTGAQETQYF
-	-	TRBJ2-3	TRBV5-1	TGCGCCAGCAGCTTGGAGGGAGCGGGCCCCGAAGGGGTTTTTACAGATACGCAGTATTTT	CASSLEGAGPEGVFTDTQYF
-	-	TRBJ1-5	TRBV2	TGTGCCAGCAGTGCGGAGAGCAATCAGCCCCAGCATTTT	CASSAESNQPQHF
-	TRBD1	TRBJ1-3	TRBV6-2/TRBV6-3	TGTGCCAGCAGTTCCGAGGACAGGTCTGGAAACACCATATATTTT	CASSSEDRSGNTIYF
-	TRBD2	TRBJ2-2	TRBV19	TGTGCCAGTACCCTCGGGACTAGCGGGAGGCGGTTAGTCGGGGAGCTGTTTTTT	CASTLGTSGRRLVGELFF
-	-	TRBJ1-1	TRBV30	TGTGCCTGGAGGCGAAATGAAGCTTTCTTT	CAWRRNEAFF
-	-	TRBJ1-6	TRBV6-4	TGTGCCAGCAGGCCGGCCTTTAATTCACCCCTCCACTTT	CASRPAFNSPLHF
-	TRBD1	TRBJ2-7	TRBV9	TGTGCCAGCAGCGTAGGTGGGACAGGGATTACCTACGAGCAGTACTTC	CASSVGGTGITYEQYF
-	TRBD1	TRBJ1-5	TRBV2	TGTGCCAGCAGCCCACAGGGGAATAGCAATCAGCCCCAGCATTTT	CASSPQGNSNQPQHF
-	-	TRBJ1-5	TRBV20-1	TGCAGTGCTAGTGAGTTGGCAGGGAATCAGCCCCAGCATTTT	CSASELAGNQPQHF
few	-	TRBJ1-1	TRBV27	TGTGCCAGCCGAATCAGCCCCGGAGGCGCTGAAGCTTTCTTT	CASRISPGGAEAFF
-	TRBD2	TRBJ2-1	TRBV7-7	TGTGCCAGCAGCCGTATAGCGGGAGAGGAGCAGTTCTTC	CASSRIAGEEQFF
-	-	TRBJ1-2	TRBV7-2	TGTGCCAGCAGCTCTTACCTGGGAATGGAAAATGGCTACACCTTC	CASSSYLGMENGYTF
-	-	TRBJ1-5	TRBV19	TGTGCCAGTAGAGACAGGTCGGGGGTCAATCAGCCCCAGCATTTT	CASRDRSGVNQPQHF
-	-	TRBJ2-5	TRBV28	TGTGCCAGCAGATCAATGCAGACCCAGTACTTC	CASRSMQTQYF
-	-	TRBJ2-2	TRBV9	TGTGCCAGCATTGGGGAGAACACCGGGGAGCTGTTTTTT	CASIGENTGELFF
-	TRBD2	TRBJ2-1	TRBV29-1	TGCAGCCTATCCTTAGCGGGAGCTTCTGAGCAGTTCTTC	CSLSLAGASEQFF
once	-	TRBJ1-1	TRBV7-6	TGTGCCAGCAGCTTAAGCCCGGGGGGTCAGAGTGAAGCTTTCTTT	CASSLSPGGQSEAFF
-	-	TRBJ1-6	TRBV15	TGTGCCACCAGCAGGAAGCTACAGGGCCCAAATTCACCCCTCCACTTT	CATSRKLQGPNSPLHF
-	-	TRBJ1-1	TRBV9	TGTGCCAGCGCACTGGGACATTCGAACACTGAAGCTTTCTTT	CASALGHSNTEAFF
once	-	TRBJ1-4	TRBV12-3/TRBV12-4	TGTGCCAGCAGCCAACGTAATGAAAAACTGTTTTTT	CASSQRNEKLFF
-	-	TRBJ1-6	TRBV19	TGTGCCAGTAGTCCACAGGGTGACAATTCACCCCTCCACTTT	CASSPQGDNSPLHF
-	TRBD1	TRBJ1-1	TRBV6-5	TGTGCCAGCAGTACAGGGGGCGCGGCCACTGAAGCTTTCTTT	CASSTGGAATEAFF
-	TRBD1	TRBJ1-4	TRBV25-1	TGTGCCAGCAACAGGGGTAATGAAAAACTGTTTTTT	CASNRGNEKLFF
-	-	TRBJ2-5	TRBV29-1	TGCAGCGTTGATCGGGGAAGAGAGACCCAGTACTTC	CSVDRGRETQYF
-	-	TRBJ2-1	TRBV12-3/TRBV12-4	TGTGCCATCGGAGCGGAGTCCTACAATGAGCAGTTCTTC	CAIGAESYNEQFF
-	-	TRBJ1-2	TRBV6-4	TGTGCCAGCAGTGTGACTCCGGGCAGCCCCCAACAATTC	CASSVTPGSPQQF
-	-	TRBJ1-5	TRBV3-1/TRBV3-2	TGTGCCAGCAGCCGAGGGGCGGAGTTGGCCCAGCATTTT	CASSRGAELAQHF
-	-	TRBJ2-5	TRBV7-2	TGTGCCAGCAGCCCGCCGGGACAACAAGAGACCCAGTACTTC	CASSPPGQQETQYF
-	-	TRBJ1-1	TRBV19	TGTGCCAGTAGTATAATTATCCAGGGCCTGATGAACACTGAAGCTTTCTTT	CASSIIIQGLMNTEAFF
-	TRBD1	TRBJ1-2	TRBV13	TGTGCCAGCAGCCGGACAGGGTCCGCTAACTATGGCTACACCTTC	CASSRTGSANYGYTF
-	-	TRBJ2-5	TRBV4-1	TGCGCCAGCAGCCAAGATTGGACGATGGAGACCCAGTACTTC	CASSQDWTMETQYF
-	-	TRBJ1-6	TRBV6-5	TGTGCCAGCAGTTACTCTCAGGGGCGGTCACCCCTCCACTTT	CASSYSQGRSPLHF